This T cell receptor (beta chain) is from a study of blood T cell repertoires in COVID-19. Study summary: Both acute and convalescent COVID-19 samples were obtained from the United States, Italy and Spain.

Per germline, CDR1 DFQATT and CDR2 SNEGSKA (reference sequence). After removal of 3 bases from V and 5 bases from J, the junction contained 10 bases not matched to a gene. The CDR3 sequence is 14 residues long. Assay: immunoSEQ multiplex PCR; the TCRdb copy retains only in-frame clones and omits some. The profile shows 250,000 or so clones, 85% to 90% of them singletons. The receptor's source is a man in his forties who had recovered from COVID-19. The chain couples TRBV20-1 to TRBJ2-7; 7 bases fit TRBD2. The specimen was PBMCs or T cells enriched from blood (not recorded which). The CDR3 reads CSASQWREMNEQYF. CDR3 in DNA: TGCAGTGCTAGTCAGTGGCGGGAGATGAACGAGCAGTACTTC.